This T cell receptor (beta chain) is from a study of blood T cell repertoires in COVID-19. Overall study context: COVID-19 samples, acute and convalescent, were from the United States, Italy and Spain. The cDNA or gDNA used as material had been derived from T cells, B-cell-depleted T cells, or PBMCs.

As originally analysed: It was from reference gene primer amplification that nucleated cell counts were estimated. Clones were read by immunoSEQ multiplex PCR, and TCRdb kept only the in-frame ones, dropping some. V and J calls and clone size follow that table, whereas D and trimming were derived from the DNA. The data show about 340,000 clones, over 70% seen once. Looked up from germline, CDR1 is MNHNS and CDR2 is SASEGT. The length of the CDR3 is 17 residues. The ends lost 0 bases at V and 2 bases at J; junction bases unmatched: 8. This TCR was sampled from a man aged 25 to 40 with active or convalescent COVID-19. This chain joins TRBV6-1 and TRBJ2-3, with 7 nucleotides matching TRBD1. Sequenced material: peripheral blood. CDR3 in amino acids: CASSEALRGTATDTQYF. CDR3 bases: TGTGCCAGCAGTGAAGCGCTTCGAGGGACAGCCACAGATACGCAGTATTTT.